These T cell receptor beta chains were read from a single sample in a study of shared clonotypes between healthy human individuals. Assay used: immunoSEQ multiplex PCR; TCRdb lists only in-frame clones, some missing. The data hold a few million clones, with around 95% observed a single time. Sequenced: naive CD4+ T cells sorted from blood. The source is a man between 18 and 29 years old in good health. CDR3s include the opening cysteine and the closing phenylalanine or tryptophan. The D gene is left open where the match is weak.

TRBV7-2	TRBD2	TRBJ2-3	CASSAGRGGSTDTQYF
TRBV7-9	NA	TRBJ2-7	CASSLAGGTATEQYF
TRBV6-6	TRBD2	TRBJ2-7	CASSPRGGYEQYF
TRBV5-1	TRBD1	TRBJ1-1	CASRTGTMNTEAFF
TRBV5-4	NA	TRBJ2-7	CASSSDGTRSYEQYF
TRBV11-2	NA	TRBJ2-7	CASSPIGHLGEQYF
TRBV20-1	NA	TRBJ1-4	CGGQINEKLFF
TRBV9	NA	TRBJ1-5	CASSVGAGNQPQHF
TRBV6-1	TRBD1	TRBJ1-5	CASSGGTGVSNQPQHF
TRBV6-5	NA	TRBJ1-1	CASSYSLRRANTEAFF
TRBV6-6	NA	TRBJ1-1	CASSYLGTEAFF
TRBV28	NA	TRBJ1-1	CASLGGAGTEAFF
TRBV25-1	NA	TRBJ2-5	CASSEFSRETQYF
TRBV6-5	NA	TRBJ1-5	CASRRAGNQPQHF
TRBV27	TRBD1	TRBJ1-1	CASSGTANTEAFF
TRBV6-5	NA	TRBJ1-1	CASSSSYTNTEAFF
TRBV19	TRBD2	TRBJ2-5	CASSPLELAGGAQYF
TRBV2	TRBD1	TRBJ2-2	CASSARMTGGTGELFF
TRBV30	NA	TRBJ1-5	CAWGLERGQPQHF
TRBV30	NA	TRBJ1-1	CAWSVSPVGTEAFF
TRBV7-2	NA	TRBJ1-2	CASSLVSGVGYTF
TRBV9	NA	TRBJ2-1	CASSLLGRGSYNEQFF
TRBV30	NA	TRBJ1-2	CAWSVTMGSGGYTF
TRBV25-1	TRBD1	TRBJ2-7	CASSELGTGRNEQYF
TRBV5-1	TRBD1	TRBJ2-7	CASSLDRGDSYEQYF
TRBV6-5	NA	TRBJ2-7	CASRPTDTYEQYF
TRBV10-3	NA	TRBJ2-1	CAISDRISNEQFF
TRBV28	NA	TRBJ2-2	CASSLSGTRAGELFF
TRBV19	TRBD1	TRBJ1-1	CASRLTGGNTEAFF
TRBV14	NA	TRBJ1-3	CASSPSFSGNTIYF
TRBV5-6	NA	TRBJ1-2	CASSPSQKSNYGYTF
TRBV5-4	NA	TRBJ1-6	CASRSGSGEYNSPLHF
TRBV30	TRBD1	TRBJ1-4	CAWASQQGANEKLFF
TRBV19	TRBD2	TRBJ2-7	CASSTLSGISYEQYF
TRBV5-1	NA	TRBJ1-1	CASSPETGRGSTEAFF
TRBV5-5	NA	TRBJ1-6	CASSLEAGGTYSPLHF
TRBV19	NA	TRBJ1-5	CASSIGADSHQPQHF
TRBV19	TRBD1	TRBJ2-7	CASSTATSGQGSYEQYF
TRBV30	NA	TRBJ2-1	CAWTQGLSYNEQFF
TRBV6-5	NA	TRBJ2-5	CASTHVEGTQYF
TRBV7-2	NA	TRBJ2-3	CASSLRDSDTQYF
TRBV18	NA	TRBJ1-1	CASSPRHNTEAFF
TRBV7-9	NA	TRBJ2-7	CASSLGTDPYEQYF
TRBV27	NA	TRBJ1-2	CASSPTGYGYTF
TRBV6-6	NA	TRBJ2-1	CASSYGRWSSYNEQFF
TRBV6-5	NA	TRBJ1-1	CASSSGQRWTEAFF
TRBV6-1	TRBD1	TRBJ1-4	CASSPTGANEKLFF
TRBV6-5	TRBD2	TRBJ2-3	CASSYSTSGGKDTQYF
TRBV5-1	NA	TRBJ2-7	CASSLADSTYEQYF